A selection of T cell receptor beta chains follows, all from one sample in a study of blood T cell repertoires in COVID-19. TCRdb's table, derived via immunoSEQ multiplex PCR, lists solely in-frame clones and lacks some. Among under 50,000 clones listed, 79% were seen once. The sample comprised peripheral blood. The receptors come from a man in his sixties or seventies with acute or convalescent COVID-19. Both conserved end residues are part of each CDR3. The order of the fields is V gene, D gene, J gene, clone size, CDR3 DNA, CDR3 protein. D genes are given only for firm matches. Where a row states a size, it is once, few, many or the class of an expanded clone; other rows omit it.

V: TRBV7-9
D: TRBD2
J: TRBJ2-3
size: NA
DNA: TGTGCCAGCAGCCCATTGACTAGCGGAGCGAGCACAGATACGCAGTATTTT
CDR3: CASSPLTSGASTDTQYF

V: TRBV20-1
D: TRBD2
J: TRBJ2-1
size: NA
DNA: TGCAGTGCTAATGATGGGACTAGCGGGTCCAATGAGCAGTTCTTC
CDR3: CSANDGTSGSNEQFF

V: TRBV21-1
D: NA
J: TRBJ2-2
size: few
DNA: TGTGCCACCGAACAGGTACGGAACACCGGGGAGCTGTTTTTT
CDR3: CATEQVRNTGELFF

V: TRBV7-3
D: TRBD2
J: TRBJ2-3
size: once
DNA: TGTGCCAGCAGCCTTAGCGGGAGTGGCACAGATACGCAGTATTTT
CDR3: CASSLSGSGTDTQYF

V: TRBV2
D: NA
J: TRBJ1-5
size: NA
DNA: TGTGCCAGCAGTGAGTTCAGTTATAGCAATCAGCCCCAGCATTTT
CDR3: CASSEFSYSNQPQHF

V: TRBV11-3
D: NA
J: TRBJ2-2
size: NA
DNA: TGTGCCAGCAGCTTAGTGGGGACTAACACCGGGGAGCTGTTTTTT
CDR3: CASSLVGTNTGELFF

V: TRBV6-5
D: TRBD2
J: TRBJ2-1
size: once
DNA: TGTGCCAGCAGTCCCGGGACTAGCGGGGAGGGGAAGCAGTTCTTC
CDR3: CASSPGTSGEGKQFF

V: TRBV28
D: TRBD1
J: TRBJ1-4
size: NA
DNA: TGTGCCAGCAGAGGGGACAGGGTCAGTTCGGAAATGGGAAAACTGTTTTTT
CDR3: CASRGDRVSSEMGKLFF

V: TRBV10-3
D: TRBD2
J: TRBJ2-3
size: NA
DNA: TGTGCCATCAGTCCGAGAAAGCTAGCGGAGAGCACAGATACGCAGTATTTT
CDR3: CAISPRKLAESTDTQYF

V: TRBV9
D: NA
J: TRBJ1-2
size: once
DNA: TGTGCCAGCAGCGTAACCGGATTGGAGAGCTACACCTTC
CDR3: CASSVTGLESYTF

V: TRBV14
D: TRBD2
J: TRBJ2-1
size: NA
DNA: TGTGCCAGCAGCCAAGATGCAGGGAGGGTCTACAATGAGCAGTTCTTC
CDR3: CASSQDAGRVYNEQFF

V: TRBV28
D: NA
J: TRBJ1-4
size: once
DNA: TGTGCCAGCAGTTTTGAAGGGGCTAATGAAAAACTGTTTTTT
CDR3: CASSFEGANEKLFF

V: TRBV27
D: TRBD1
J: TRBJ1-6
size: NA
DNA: TGTGCCAGCAGTTTAAGGGGGCAGGGACGGGCAAATAATTCACCCCTCCACTTT
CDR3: CASSLRGQGRANNSPLHF

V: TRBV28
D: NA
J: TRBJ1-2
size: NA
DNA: TGTGCCAGCTACCCCGGTAGGGAGGGAGTCAATGGCTACACCTTC
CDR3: CASYPGREGVNGYTF

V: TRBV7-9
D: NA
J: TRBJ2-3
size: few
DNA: TGTGCCAGCAGCGATAGTTTTAGCACAGATACGCAGTATTTT
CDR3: CASSDSFSTDTQYF

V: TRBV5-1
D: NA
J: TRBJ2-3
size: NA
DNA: TGCGCCAGCAGCTTTAATAGCGGAGGGAGCACAGATACGCAGTATTTT
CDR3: CASSFNSGGSTDTQYF